The 18 T cell receptor beta chains below were found in one sample sequenced in a study of CD8+CD57+ T cells in acquired aplastic anemia. Before being chosen for sequencing, patients had shown CD8+CD57+ cell expansion by flow cytometry. Both TCR beta VDJ combination and CDR3 sequence profiling were carried out. Genomic DNA was the template for this profiling. TCRdb used MiXCR to reprocess the reads, holding one entry per CDR3 protein. This sample has roughly 160,000 distinct CDR3 sequences, with about two thirds found just once. Sequencing used sorted CD4+, CD8+, or CD8+CD57+ T cells (not recorded which) from PBMCs. These receptors were collected from a human donor with aplastic anemia.

This clonotype was seen ten or more times. The rearrangement uses TRBV5-1 and TRBJ2-1; D is unresolved. In germline, CDR1 is SGHRS, CDR2 YFSETQ. The ends were cut back, 6 bases at V and 5 bases at J, with 12 bases in the middle. This CDR3 has 13 residues. CDR3 region: CASTAEYHNEQFF. CDR3 DNA sequence: TGCGCCAGCACCGCTGAGTACCACAATGAGCAGTTCTTC.

V gene TRBV9 combines with J gene TRBJ1-1, with a weak D call TRBD1 (6 bases). Between the trimmed V and J ends, which lost 4 bases and 5 bases, there was a span of 12 bases. The germline V gene encodes CDR1 SGDLS and CDR2 YYNGEE. The CDR3 runs to 13 residues. The CDR3 region has the DNA TGTGCCAGCAGCTCAGGACAGACGACTGAAGCTTTCTTT. It encodes CASSSGQTTEAFF.

This clonotype was found once. This chain connects TRBV4-1 to TRBJ1-1; D remains ambiguous. The V gene lost 0 bases and the J gene lost 2 bases, with 10 bases spanning the gap. The CDR3 has 15 residues. In germline, CDR1 is MGHRA, CDR2 YSYEKL. CDR3 sequence reads: CASSQDYPLNTEAFF. The CDR3 bases are TGCGCCAGCAGCCAAGATTATCCCCTAAACACTGAAGCTTTCTTT.

In regard to this clonotype: Germline and junction disagree at one end, which may indicate a read error. This sequence joins TRBV2 and TRBJ2-7; D unclear. Germline loops: CDR1 SNHLY, CDR2 FYNNEI. The CDR3 totals 13 residues. Here the CDR3 DNA reads TGTGCCAGCAGTTCGGACGGAGCCTACGGGCAGTACTTC. It specifies CASSSDGAYGQYF.

This clonotype was observed a single time. This chain uses TRBV12-5 with TRBJ2-3; TRBD2 matches 7 bases. V gave up 5 bases and J gave up 0 bases; unmatched junction bases: 8. Per germline, CDR1 LGHNT and CDR2 FRNRAP. CDR3 length: 16 amino acids. For the CDR3, the DNA is TGTGCTAGTGGTACCGGGACTACCTCTAGCACAGATACGCAGTATTTT. Translation: CASGTGTTSSTDTQYF.

This clonotype appeared many times. The chain uses TRBV12-3 or TRBV12-4 and TRBJ2-7; 9 positions match TRBD1. The CDR3 has 14 residues. V lost 8 bases to trimming and J lost 0 bases; unmatched junction nucleotides: 5. CDR3 DNA: TGTGCCAGCCTGGACAGGGGACACTCCTACGAGCAGTACGTC. Translation: CASLDRGHSYEQYV.

The chain carries TRBV7-6 and TRBJ2-3; D gene ambiguous. This CDR3 region has 14 residues. V shed 3 bases and J shed 6 bases, with 13 bases lying between them. Germline CDR1 SGHVS, CDR2 FNYEAQ. The CDR3 protein is CASSLYSGKDTQYF. The CDR3 DNA sequence: TGTGCCAGCAGCTTGTACAGTGGCAAGGATACGCAGTATTTT.

CDR3 DNA: TGTGCCACCCGGGACACAGGGGGGGAGCAGTACTTC. Translating it yields CATRDTGGEQYF. This rearrangement joins TRBV10-3 to TRBJ2-7; 8 bases map to TRBD1. Trimming removed 10 bases from V and 7 bases from J; junction bases left unmatched: 9. CDR3 size: 12 residues. Per the germline V gene, CDR1 is ENHRY and CDR2 is SYGVKD.

The chain combines TRBV20-1 with TRBJ2-7; 12 positions agree with TRBD2. The CDR3 covers 15 residues. The germline V gene has CDR1 DFQATT and CDR2 SNEGSKA (reference sequence). V dropped 6 bases and J dropped 3; count of bases not matched to a gene: 9. CDR3 coding DNA: TGCAGTGCCCCCCCAGGACTAGCGGGATTCTACGAGCAGTACTTC. This gives the protein CSAPPGLAGFYEQYF.

Points on this clonotype: A read error may explain this, as a much larger clone is one base away. The chain is built from TRBV6-1 and TRBJ2-3; 7 nucleotides align to TRBD2. Trimming cost V 6 bases and J 0 bases; bases outside gene matches: 18. Germline CDR1 is MNHNS and CDR2 is SASEGT. The CDR3 is 19 amino acids. The CDR3 sequence: CASSTIVGGSPESTDTQYF. Here the CDR3 DNA reads TGTGCCAGCAGCACTATCGTGGGGGGGAGCCCGGAGAGCACAGATACGCAGTATTTT.

With regard to this clonotype: The DNA is left out, because the CDR3 cannot be placed on it with certainty; the CDR3 is given as TCRdb lists it. The chain recombines TRBV24-1 with TRBJ2-7; TRBD1 reflects the table's D call only, with no check against the DNA. Germline-derived CDR1 and CDR2 are KGHDR and SFDVKD. The CDR3 extends over 12 residues, inclusive of both ends. The CDR3 sequence: CVFLCGAAKQYV.

Only one count was recorded for this clonotype. The CDR3 spells CASGVRVTDTQYF. CDR3 DNA: TGTGCCAGTGGCGTAAGGGTCACAGATACGCAGTATTTT. This rearrangement joins TRBV19 to TRBJ2-3; no firm D call. V was cut by 8 bases and J by 2 bases, with 11 bases left in between. This CDR3 has 13 residues. The germline V gene encodes CDR1 LNHDA and CDR2 SQIVND (reference sequence).

The chain recombines TRBV29-1 with TRBJ2-1, with TRBD2 matching 12 bases. V lost 1 base and J lost 5; bases outside the gene matches: 0. This CDR3 is built from 14 residues. Germline V gene lookup returns CDR1 SQVTM and CDR2 ANQGSEA. This CDR3 reads CSVEGLAGDNEQFF. CDR3 bases: TGCAGCGTTGAAGGACTAGCGGGGGACAATGAGCAGTTCTTC.

The chain employs TRBV10-3 and TRBJ1-1, with TRBD1 matching over 8 bases. The germline CDR1 and CDR2 sequences are ENHRY and SYGVKD. Trimming took 8 bases from V and 5 from J; bases not matched to a gene: 7. The CDR3 is 13 residues long. The CDR3 DNA sequence: TGTGCCATCGGGACAGGTAGGGGGACTGAAGCTTTCTTT. As protein: CAIGTGRGTEAFF.

This clonotype was detected once. CDR3 nucleotide sequence: TGTGCCAGTAGTATAGACCCCCCGGGACTAGCGGGAGGATGGACCCAGTACTTC. It encodes CASSIDPPGLAGGWTQYF. V and J are TRBV19 and TRBJ2-5; 15 positions match TRBD2. Trimming took 0 bases from V and 7 from J; bases not matched to a gene: 9. The CDR3 runs 18 residues. CDR1 is LNHDA and CDR2 is SQIVND in the germline V gene (reference sequence).

The chain couples TRBV11-2 to TRBJ2-7, with 9 positions matching TRBD1. The CDR3 is 17 amino acids. After removal of 3 bases from V and 1 base from J, the junction contained 10 bases not matched to a gene. Germline V CDR1 and CDR2: SGHAT, FQNNGV. The CDR3: CASSFHSWDRASYEQYF. CDR3 nucleotides: TGTGCCAGCAGCTTTCACTCATGGGACAGGGCGTCCTACGAGCAGTACTTC.

This clonotype appeared once. V is TRBV16 and J is TRBJ1-2; 10 bases are shared with TRBD1. The CDR3 contains 15 residues. J was trimmed by 8 bases and V by 1 base; bases with no gene match: 7. Germline loops: CDR1 KGHSY, CDR2 FQNENV. In DNA, the CDR3 is TGTGCCAGCAGCCAATACCGACAGGGGGCTGGAGGCTACACCTTC. Translating gives CASSQYRQGAGGYTF. The complete variable domain, with remaining parts taken from reference TRBV16 and TRBJ1-2, reads GEEVAQTPKHLVRGEGQKAKLYCAPIKGHSYVFWYQQVLKNEFKFLISFQNENVFDETGMPKERFSAKCLPNSPCSLEIQATKLEDSAVYFCASSQYRQGAGGYTFGSGTRLTVV.

The rearrangement joins TRBV2 to TRBJ2-4; perhaps TRBD2 as D (6 bases). The CDR3 covers 15 residues. Germline V gene sequence: CDR1 SNHLY, CDR2 FYNNEI. V gave up 5 bases and J gave up 6 bases, with 17 bases separating them. The CDR3 region has the DNA TGTGCCAGCAGTCCCCCCTTTGGGACTGGAAACATTCAGTACTTC. It encodes CASSPPFGTGNIQYF. The whole variable domain, filled in from reference TRBV2 and TRBJ2-4, reads EPEVTQTPSHQVTQMGQEVILRCVPISNHLYFYWYRQILGQKVEFLVSFYNNEISEKSEIFDDQFSVERPDGSNFTLKIRSTKLEDSAMYFCASSPPFGTGNIQYFGAGTRLSVL.